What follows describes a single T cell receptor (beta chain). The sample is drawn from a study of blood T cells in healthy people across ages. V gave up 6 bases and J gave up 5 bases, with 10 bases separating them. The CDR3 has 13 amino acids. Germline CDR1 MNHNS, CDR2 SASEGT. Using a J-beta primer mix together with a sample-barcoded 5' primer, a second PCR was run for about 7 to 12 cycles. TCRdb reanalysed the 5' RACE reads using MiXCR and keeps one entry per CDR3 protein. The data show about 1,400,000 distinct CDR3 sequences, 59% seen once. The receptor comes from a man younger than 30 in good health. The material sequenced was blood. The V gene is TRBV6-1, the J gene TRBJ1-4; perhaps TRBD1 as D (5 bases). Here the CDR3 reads CASRRQYNEKLFF. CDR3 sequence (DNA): TGTGCCAGCAGACGACAGTACAATGAAAAACTGTTTTTT.